What follows is one T cell receptor beta chain and its context. This clonotype was seen many times. The antigen this receptor binds is unknown. Base quality data are lacking; no much larger clone is found one base away. This sample stems from a study of T cells in Graves' hyperthyroidism and ophthalmopathy (dated by TCRdb to the late 2010s). For the study in its entirety: Peripheral blood was sampled at the time of initial diagnosis, prior to any treatment. TCR V-J signatures able to tell the groups apart were searched for in a discovery cohort of approximately 95 patients, of whom 40 to 45 had Graves' ophthalmopathy and around 57 had stable Graves' hyperthyroidism. Prospective prediction of ophthalmopathy was tested in an independent validation cohort consisting of 18 to 20 hyperthyroidism patients and more than 15 patients who later progressed to ophthalmopathy. The roughly 94 discovery patients were randomly divided into training and test sets at a 7:3 ratio. In roughly six Graves' hyperthyroidism patients, the study also compared T-cell repertoires from thyroid tissue with T-cell repertoires from blood. Once sampling was done, hyperthyroidism patients were given methimazole at a starting dose of 30 mg daily, whereas ophthalmopathy patients were given high-dose intravenous methylprednisolone. According to the paper, TCR Vbeta CDR3 sequencing was carried out on about 140 peripheral blood samples, which came from about 45 ophthalmopathy, about 75 hyperthyroidism and approximately 17 progressor patients.

V trim: 5 bases; J trim: 5 bases; unmatched bases: 9. Including cysteine and phenylalanine, the CDR3 has 15 amino acids. Left in the record is the CDR3 DNA by itself, 45 bases read in frame from the first base. Based on the germline V gene, the CDR1 and CDR2 sequences are SGHTA and FQGNSA. The paper's findings and limits, for the study overall: In validation, the model predicted progression to ophthalmopathy with 65% to 71% sensitivity and less than 80% specificity, a median of approximately 6.7 months before onset. Sample size was not statistically predetermined, and investigators were not blinded to group allocation. Ophthalmopathy was separated from stable hyperthyroidism by a 13 V-J signature model, with around 88% sensitivity and about 84% specificity obtained in cross-validation and 80%/75% obtained in testing. Most expanded thyroid clonotypes (frequency above 0.001) were also detected in blood, suggesting blood repertoires may reflect thyroid immune responses.

The hyperthyroidism patients were between 18 and 65 years old and newly diagnosed, with a disease duration of less than 2 months. Patients with uncontrolled infections, other autoimmune diseases, pregnancy or lactation were excluded. Diagnoses were based on clinical symptoms, serum thyroxine and TRAb, thyroid ultrasound and orbital computed tomography. Blood from progressor patients was collected at the time of first diagnosis with hyperthyroidism, before any ophthalmopathy symptoms had appeared. PBMCs were isolated from 10 ml of fresh peripheral blood by Ficoll-Paque density gradient centrifugation. Progressor patients were defined as those initially diagnosed with Graves' hyperthyroidism in whom ophthalmopathy developed during follow-up. Trizol reagent was used to extract total RNA, and RNA quality was then checked on an Agilent 2100 Bioanalyzer. The TCR beta CDR3 regions were amplified from RNA transcripts. For the first round of RT-PCR on the TCR CDR3, the HTBI primer set was used together with the Qiagen OneStep RT-PCR kit. A second multiplex PCR round built the libraries, followed by size selection and purification. Paired-end sequencing of the libraries was performed with 100 bp reads on an Illumina HiSeq2000. The authors' analysis ran thus. SOAPnuke was used to process the raw data, with reads discarded if the reads contained adapters or uncalled bases, had a mean Phred below 15, or lacked an exact constant-primer or identifier match. COPE v1.2.5 was used to merge the high-quality paired reads, and each unique nucleotide sequence was defined as a clonotype. Clonotypes were aligned to IMGT TRBV, TRBD and TRBJ reference segments using MiTCR v1.1. Only V-J combinations with frequency above 0.0001, covering about 99% of repertoires, were analysed. The TCS score was defined as the ratio of F50 (clonal expansion) to E x V (chaos), calculated using BLOSUM62-based TCRdist between CDR3 peptides within each V-J. Welch's t-statistics and random forest reduced fewer than 600 V-J features to roughly 13, which were used in a naive Bayes classifier (R e1071). TCRdb trimmed public reads at Q25 via fastp, called clones via MiXCR and kept in-frame beta chains. Identical CDR3 protein sequences are pooled into one entry, listed with their most common genes and DNA. TCRdb assigned the V and J calls; the authors' analysis was not used. For this sample there are 600,000 to 850,000 distinct CDR3 sequences; roughly a sixth appear just once. The ten largest clones capture approximately 15% of the sample.

The TCR originated in a woman in her fifties or sixties with Graves' hyperthyroidism that later progressed to Graves' ophthalmopathy. Sequences were obtained from blood. Rearrangement joined TRBV7-2 to TRBJ1-2; 9 bases in between match TRBD1. The base sequence is TGTGCCAGCAGCCACACAGGGGGCGATTGGTATGGCTACACCTTC. This gives the protein CASSHTGGDWYGYTF.